The entry below describes one T cell receptor (beta chain). The sample is drawn from a study of T cell responses to AZD1222 COVID-19 vaccine. V was clipped by 3 bases and J by 8 bases, with 13 bases between them. The CDR3 sequence is 13 residues long. From germline, CDR1 is LNHDA and CDR2 SQIVND (reference sequence). Here immunoSEQ multiplex PCR was the method, and the copy in TCRdb shows in-frame clones only, minus some. The sample has 120,000 or so clones, around 86% seen once. The receptor's source is an adult in good health. This chain connects TRBV19 to TRBJ1-2; a weak D match, TRBD1 (5 bases). The sequenced sample was peripheral blood, obtained on day 0 of AZD1222 vaccination. CDR3: CASSISTGGGYTF. The CDR3 DNA reads as TGTGCCAGTAGTATTTCAACAGGAGGAGGCTACACCTTC.